The clone carrying this T cell receptor (beta chain) has only a few counts. This record comes from a study of chemoradiotherapy in HPV16-positive cancers. The method was immunoSEQ multiplex PCR; TCRdb's version includes in-frame clones alone and lacks a portion of them. The sample has 9,000 to 13,000 clones, less than 80% seen once. CDR3 size: 13 residues. Trimming left V 3 bases short and J 6 bases short, with 14 bases between. Per germline, CDR1 GTSNPN and CDR2 SVGIG (reference sequence). The gene calls are TRBV30 and TRBJ1-2, with D hard to call. The TCR originated in a human donor with HPV-associated anogenital cancer. Collection took place from a patient who underwent chemoradiotherapy. CDR3 nucleotides: TGTGCCTGGAGCCGGGGTCCCTTTAATGGCTACACCTTC. Translating it yields CAWSRGPFNGYTF. The full variable domain, its missing parts supplied by reference TRBV30 and TRBJ1-2, is SQTIHQWPATLVQPVGSPLSLECTVEGTSNPNLYWYRQAAGRGLQLLFYSVGIGQISSEVPQNLSASRPQDRQFILSSKKLLLSDSGFYLCAWSRGPFNGYTFGSGTRLTVV.